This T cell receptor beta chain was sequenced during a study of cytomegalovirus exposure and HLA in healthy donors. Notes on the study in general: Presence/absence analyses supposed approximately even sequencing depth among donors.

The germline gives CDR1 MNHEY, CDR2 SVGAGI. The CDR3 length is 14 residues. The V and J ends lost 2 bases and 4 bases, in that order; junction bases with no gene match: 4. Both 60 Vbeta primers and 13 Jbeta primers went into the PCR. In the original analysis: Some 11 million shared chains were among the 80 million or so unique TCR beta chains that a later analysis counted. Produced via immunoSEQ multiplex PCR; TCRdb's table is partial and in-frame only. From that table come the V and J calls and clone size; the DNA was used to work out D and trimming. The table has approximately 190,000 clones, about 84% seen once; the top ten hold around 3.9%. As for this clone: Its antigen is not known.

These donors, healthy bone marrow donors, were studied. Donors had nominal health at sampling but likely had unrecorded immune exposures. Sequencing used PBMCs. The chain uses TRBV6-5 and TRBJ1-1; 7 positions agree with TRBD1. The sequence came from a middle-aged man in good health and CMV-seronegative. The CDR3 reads CASSYEGAVTEAFF. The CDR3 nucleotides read TGTGCCAGCAGTTACGAGGGGGCGGTCACTGAAGCTTTCTTT.